This passage covers 4 T cell receptor beta chains from one sample sequenced in a study of T cells in localized non-small cell lung cancer. Sequencing used immunoSEQ multiplex PCR; TCRdb keeps in-frame clones, though not all of them. In the table there are 48,000 or so clones, approximately 80% of which are singletons. Sequencing used peripheral blood, obtained before any cancer treatment. These receptors were taken from a man between 40 and 70 years old with stage I squamous cell lung carcinoma.

V usage is TRBV4-2 and J usage is TRBJ2-5, with a weak D call TRBD2 (7 bases). The V gene's germline CDR1 is LGHNA and CDR2 YNFKEQ. V gave up 1 base and J gave up 3 bases, with 15 bases separating them. This CDR3 has 16 residues. CDR3 loop: CASSQGHTGGEETQYF. The CDR3 DNA is TGTGCCAGCAGCCAAGGTCACACGGGGGGCGAAGAGACCCAGTACTTC.

The V gene is TRBV7-2, the J gene TRBJ1-3; D is perhaps TRBD1 (5 bases). Germline CDR1 reads SGHTA; CDR2 reads FQGNSA. V shed 2 bases and J shed 6 bases, with 11 bases lying between them. The CDR3 is 14 amino acids. The chain's CDR3 is CASSLTDSPNTIYF. The CDR3 bases are TGTGCCAGCAGCTTAACCGACAGTCCAAACACCATATATTTT.

Only one count was recorded for this clone. CDR3 sequence reads: CASSWTGDGYTF. DNA for the CDR3: TGTGCCAGCAGCTGGACAGGGGACGGCTACACCTTC. The chain carries TRBV7-9 and TRBJ1-2, with 9 bases aligning to TRBD1. This CDR3 region has 12 residues. Germline CDR1 reads SEHNR; CDR2 reads FQNEAQ (reference sequence). V shed 4 bases and J 8 bases; nucleotides not matched to a gene: 2.

The sample holds a few counts of this clone. This rearrangement joins TRBV7-9 to TRBJ1-1, with D possibly TRBD1 on 5 matching bases. The CDR3 totals 13 residues. Germline loops: CDR1 SEHNR, CDR2 FQNEAQ (reference sequence). Trimming stripped 1 base from V and 4 bases from J, with 7 bases between. CDR3 protein: CASSLVGTTEAFF. The DNA for the CDR3 is TGTGCCAGCAGCTTAGTAGGGACCACTGAAGCTTTCTTT. The variable domain in full, with the rest retrieved from reference TRBV7-9 and TRBJ1-1, is DTGVSQNPRHKITKRGQNVTFRCDPISEHNRLYWYRQTLGQGPEFLTYFQNEAQLEKSRLLSDRFSAERPKGSFSTLEIQRTEQGDSAMYLCASSLVGTTEAFFGQGTRLTVV.